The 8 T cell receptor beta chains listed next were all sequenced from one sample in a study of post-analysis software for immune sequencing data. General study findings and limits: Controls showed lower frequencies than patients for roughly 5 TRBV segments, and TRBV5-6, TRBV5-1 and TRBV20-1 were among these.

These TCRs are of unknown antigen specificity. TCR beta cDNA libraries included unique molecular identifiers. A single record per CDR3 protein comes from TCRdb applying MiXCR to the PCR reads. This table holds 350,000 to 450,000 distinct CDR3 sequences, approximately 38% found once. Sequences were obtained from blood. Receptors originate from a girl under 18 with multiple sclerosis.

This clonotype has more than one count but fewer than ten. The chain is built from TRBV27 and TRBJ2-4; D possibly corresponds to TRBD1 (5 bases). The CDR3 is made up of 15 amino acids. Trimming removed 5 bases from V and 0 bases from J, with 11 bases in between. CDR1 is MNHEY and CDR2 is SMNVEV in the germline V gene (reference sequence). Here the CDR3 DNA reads TGTGCCAGCAGTAAAACAGGATTAGCCAAAAACATTCAGTACTTC. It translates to CASSKTGLAKNIQYF.

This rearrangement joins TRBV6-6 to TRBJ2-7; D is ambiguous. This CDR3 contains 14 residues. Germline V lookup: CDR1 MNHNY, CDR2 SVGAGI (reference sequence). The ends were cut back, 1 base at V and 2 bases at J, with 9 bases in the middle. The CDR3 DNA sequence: TGTGCCAGCAGTTACTTGGCCGATACCTACGAGCAGTACTTC. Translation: CASSYLADTYEQYF.

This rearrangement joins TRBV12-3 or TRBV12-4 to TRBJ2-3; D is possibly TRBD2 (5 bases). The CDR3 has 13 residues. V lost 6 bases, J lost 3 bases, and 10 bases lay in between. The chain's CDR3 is CASRDTGTDTQYF. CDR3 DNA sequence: TGTGCCAGCAGGGATACGGGGACAGATACGCAGTATTTT.

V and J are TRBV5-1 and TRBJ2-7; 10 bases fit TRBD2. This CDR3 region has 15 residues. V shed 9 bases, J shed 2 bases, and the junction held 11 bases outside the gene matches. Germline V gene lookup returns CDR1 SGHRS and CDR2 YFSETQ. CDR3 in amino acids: CATKRIAGGAYEQYF. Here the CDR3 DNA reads TGCGCCACCAAGCGGATAGCGGGGGGTGCCTACGAGCAGTACTTC.

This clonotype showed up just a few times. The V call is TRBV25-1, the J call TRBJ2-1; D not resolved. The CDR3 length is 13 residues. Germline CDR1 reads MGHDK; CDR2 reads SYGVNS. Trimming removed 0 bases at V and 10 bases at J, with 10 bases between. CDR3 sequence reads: CASSEYKQQEQFF. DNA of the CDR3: TGTGCCAGCAGTGAATATAAACAGCAGGAGCAGTTCTTC.

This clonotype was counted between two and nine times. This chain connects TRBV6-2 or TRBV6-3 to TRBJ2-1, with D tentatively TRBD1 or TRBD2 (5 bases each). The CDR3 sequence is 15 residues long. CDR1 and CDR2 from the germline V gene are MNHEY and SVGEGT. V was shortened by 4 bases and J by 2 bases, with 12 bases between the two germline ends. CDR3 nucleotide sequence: TGTGCCAGCAGTTTAAGGGACGGCCCCTACAATGAGCAGTTCTTC. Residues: CASSLRDGPYNEQFF.

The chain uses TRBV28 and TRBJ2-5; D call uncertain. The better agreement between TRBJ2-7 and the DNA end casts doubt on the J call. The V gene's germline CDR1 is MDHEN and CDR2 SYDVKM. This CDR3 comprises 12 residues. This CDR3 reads CASRDSRNEQYF. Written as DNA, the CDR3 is TGTGCCAGCAGAGACTCACGGAACGAGCAGTACTTC.

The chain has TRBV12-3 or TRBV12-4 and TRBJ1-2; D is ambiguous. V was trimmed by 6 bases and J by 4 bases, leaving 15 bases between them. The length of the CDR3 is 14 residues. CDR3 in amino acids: CASSLTSPGYGYTF. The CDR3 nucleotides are TGTGCCAGCAGCCTGACATCCCCTGGCTATGGCTACACCTTC.